These T cell receptor beta chains were read from a single sample in a study of blood T cell repertoires in COVID-19. Sequencing used immunoSEQ multiplex PCR; TCRdb keeps in-frame clones, though not all of them. The data contain about 74,000 clones, about 88% of them singletons. The material sequenced was peripheral blood. The receptors shown here come from a man aged 65 to 79 with active or convalescent COVID-19. Both conserved end residues are part of each CDR3. The D gene is left open where the match is weak. A row's size may be missing; if present it is once, few, many or a size class.

clone size	V gene	J gene	D gene	CDR3 protein	CDR3 DNA
.	TRBV7-2	TRBJ2-5	.	CASSIQETQYF	TGTGCCAGCAGCATACAAGAGACCCAGTACTTC
few	TRBV30	TRBJ2-7	.	CAWRGAGREQYF	TGTGCCTGGAGGGGGGCCGGGAGGGAGCAGTACTTC
.	TRBV5-5	TRBJ1-1	.	CASSLGARGNTEAFF	TGTGCCAGCAGCTTGGGGGCGCGGGGAAACACTGAAGCTTTCTTT
.	TRBV14	TRBJ1-6	TRBD1	CASSRKTGSYNSPLHF	TGTGCCAGCAGCCGTAAGACAGGGAGCTATAATTCACCCCTCCACTTT
.	TRBV14	TRBJ2-7	TRBD2	CASSQARGVGEQYF	TGTGCCAGCAGCCAAGCCCGGGGGGTTGGAGAGCAGTACTTC
.	TRBV5-5	TRBJ1-3	.	CASSLSKNRAYTIYF	TGTGCCAGCAGCTTGAGCAAGAATAGAGCATACACCATATATTTT
.	TRBV2	TRBJ2-1	.	CASSEFLSSDEQFF	TGTGCCAGCAGTGAATTCCTGAGTTCCGATGAGCAGTTCTTC
.	TRBV5-1	TRBJ2-1	TRBD2	CASSLRKPRAGGGNEQFF	TGCGCCAGCAGCTTGAGGAAGCCTCGAGCGGGAGGTGGAAATGAGCAGTTCTTC
.	TRBV2	TRBJ2-2	.	CASSDGPRGGELFF	TGTGCCAGCAGTGACGGCCCTAGGGGCGGGGAGCTGTTTTTT
.	TRBV19	TRBJ1-2	TRBD1	CASSMGQGRDGYTF	TGTGCCAGTAGTATGGGACAGGGCCGGGATGGCTACACCTTC
few	TRBV6-7	TRBJ2-7	TRBD2	CASSSTSGGASSEQYF	TGTGCCAGCAGTTCTACTAGCGGGGGGGCTTCCAGCGAGCAGTACTTC
.	TRBV2	TRBJ1-1	.	CASMRNTEAFF	TGTGCCAGCATGAGGAACACTGAAGCTTTCTTT
.	TRBV7-3	TRBJ2-7	TRBD2	CASSVAGAYEQYF	TGTGCCAGCAGCGTAGCGGGGGCCTACGAGCAGTACTTC
.	TRBV11-2	TRBJ2-5	TRBD2	CASSLRGGLVETQYF	TGTGCCAGCAGCTTACGGGGGGGGCTTGTGGAGACCCAGTACTTC
.	TRBV7-8	TRBJ2-1	.	CASSLEGWGVQFF	TGTGCCAGCAGCTTAGAAGGGTGGGGGGTACAGTTCTTC
.	TRBV15	TRBJ1-2	.	CATSRYSGVGSAGYTF	TGTGCCACCAGCAGATACTCAGGGGTAGGGTCTGCTGGCTACACCTTC
once	TRBV14	TRBJ2-7	TRBD2	CASSHRLAGVYEQYF	TGTGCCAGCAGCCACCGACTAGCGGGAGTATACGAGCAGTACTTC
.	TRBV7-2	TRBJ1-3	.	CASSLYKNSGNTIYF	TGTGCCAGCAGCTTATATAAAAACTCTGGAAACACCATATATTTT
.	TRBV27	TRBJ1-5	.	CASSLNRLGETQHF	TGTGCCAGCAGTTTAAATCGCCTAGGTGAGACCCAGCATTTT
.	TRBV19	TRBJ1-1	TRBD1	CASSIVGQGTEAFF	TGTGCCAGTAGTATAGTGGGACAGGGGACTGAAGCTTTCTTT
.	TRBV7-2	TRBJ2-4	TRBD2	CASSFKAGGPGSKNIQYF	TGTGCCAGCAGCTTCAAAGCGGGAGGGCCGGGCAGCAAAAACATTCAGTACTTC
.	TRBV5-1	TRBJ2-2	TRBD1	CASSWRTGGAGELFF	TGCGCCAGCAGCTGGAGGACAGGGGGCGCCGGGGAGCTGTTTTTT
few	TRBV19	TRBJ1-5	.	CASSIAGADVQPQHF	TGTGCCAGTAGTATAGCAGGGGCCGACGTTCAGCCCCAGCATTTT
few	TRBV30	TRBJ2-2	TRBD2	CAWCPGLAGLGTGELFF	TGTGCCTGGTGTCCGGGACTAGCGGGGTTAGGCACCGGGGAGCTGTTTTTT
.	TRBV4-1	TRBJ1-4	TRBD1	CASSQTGTGVEKLFF	TGCGCCAGCAGCCAAACCGGGACAGGGGTTGAAAAACTGTTTTTT
once	TRBV2	TRBJ1-3	TRBD1	CASSYLQGASGNTIYF	TGTGCCAGCAGTTACTTACAGGGGGCGTCTGGAAACACCATATATTTT
.	TRBV15	TRBJ2-3	TRBD1	CATSRDWGQGVYTQYF	TGTGCCACCAGCAGAGATTGGGGACAGGGGGTGTATACGCAGTATTTT
.	TRBV30	TRBJ2-3	.	CAWSRRGTDTQYF	TGTGCCTGGAGTCGGCGAGGGACAGATACGCAGTATTTT
.	TRBV15	TRBJ1-4	.	CATSRFRGGDEKLFF	TGTGCCACCAGCAGATTCAGGGGTGGGGATGAAAAACTGTTTTTT
once	TRBV7-9	TRBJ2-2	.	CASSLALSGRTAGELFF	TGTGCCAGCAGCTTAGCGTTGTCAGGGCGAACGGCCGGGGAGCTGTTTTTT
.	TRBV7-9	TRBJ2-1	.	CASSFEVGSYNEQFF	TGTGCCAGCAGCTTTGAGGTGGGCTCCTACAATGAGCAGTTCTTC
.	TRBV28	TRBJ2-4	.	CASSTSGGHIQYF	.
.	TRBV19	TRBJ2-1	TRBD1	CASSTDREGEQFF	TGTGCCAGTAGTACGGACAGGGAAGGTGAGCAGTTCTTC
.	TRBV24-1	TRBJ2-5	TRBD2	CATSKASGRVGQETQYF	TGTGCCACCAGTAAGGCTAGCGGGAGGGTGGGACAAGAGACCCAGTACTTC
.	TRBV7-9	TRBJ1-1	.	CASSPRTANTEAFF	TGTGCCAGCAGCCCCCGGACAGCGAACACTGAAGCTTTCTTT